Listed below are T cell receptor beta chains from one sample, sequenced in a study of blood T cell repertoires in COVID-19. TCRdb's table, derived via immunoSEQ multiplex PCR, lists solely in-frame clones and lacks some. The sample records 93,000 or so clones, roughly 87% being singletons. The sequencing input was peripheral blood. Receptors originate from a woman of 80 years or more in a cohort sampled during active COVID-19. Each CDR3 is given with its conserved first and last residue. The D gene is left open where the match is weak. Rows give clone size only sometimes, using once, few, many, or a class for an expanded clone.

D gene	V gene	clone size	J gene	CDR3 protein	CDR3 DNA
-	TRBV11-2	-	TRBJ1-6	CASSLNVRGEPLHF	TGTGCCAGCAGCTTAAACGTCAGGGGAGAACCCCTCCACTTT
-	TRBV7-2	-	TRBJ2-7	CASSDRYEQYF	TGTGCCAGCAGCGACAGGTACGAGCAGTACTTC
TRBD2	TRBV3-1/TRBV3-2	-	TRBJ2-3	CASSQFATSVEDTQYF	TGTGCCAGCAGCCAATTCGCGACTAGCGTTGAGGATACGCAGTATTTT
-	TRBV30	-	TRBJ1-1	CAWSVLAREDTEAFF	TGTGCCTGGAGTGTATTGGCCAGGGAGGACACTGAAGCTTTCTTT
-	TRBV12-3/TRBV12-4	-	TRBJ1-3	CATWLSSGNTIYF	TGTGCCACCTGGCTCAGCTCTGGAAACACCATATATTTT
-	TRBV29-1	-	TRBJ2-2	CSVGQAYTGELFF	TGCAGCGTTGGGCAGGCTTACACCGGGGAGCTGTTTTTT
-	TRBV21-1	-	TRBJ2-3	CASSEPGGATDTQYF	TGTGCCAGCAGCGAACCGGGGGGAGCCACAGATACGCAGTATTTT
TRBD1	TRBV29-1	-	TRBJ2-1	CSVLRDSRYNEQFF	TGCAGCGTCCTCCGGGACAGTCGCTACAATGAGCAGTTCTTC
TRBD2	TRBV9	-	TRBJ2-1	CASSVAGWGTINNEQFF	TGTGCCAGCAGCGTAGCAGGTTGGGGGACTATTAACAATGAGCAGTTCTTC
TRBD2	TRBV28	-	TRBJ2-7	CASWTSGAYEQYF	TGTGCCAGTTGGACTAGCGGTGCCTACGAGCAGTACTTC
TRBD1	TRBV19	-	TRBJ1-2	CATNPGQKNYGYTF	TGTGCCACGAATCCGGGACAGAAAAACTATGGCTACACCTTC
-	TRBV4-1	-	TRBJ2-7	CASSQGTHEQYF	TGCGCCAGCAGCCAAGGGACTCACGAGCAGTACTTC
TRBD1	TRBV7-2	-	TRBJ1-2	CASSPGGQGWDGYTF	TGTGCCAGCAGCCCAGGGGGACAGGGGTGGGATGGCTACACCTTC
TRBD1	TRBV7-3	-	TRBJ2-7	CASSRDSSYEQYF	TGTGCCAGCAGTCGGGACAGTTCCTACGAGCAGTACTTC
-	TRBV11-3	-	TRBJ2-3	CASSRVFDTQYF	TGTGCCAGCAGCCGCGTTTTCGATACGCAGTATTTT
-	TRBV7-7	-	TRBJ2-3	CASSYNLATDTQYF	TGTGCTAGCAGCTACAATCTAGCAACAGATACGCAGTATTTT
TRBD1	TRBV6-5	-	TRBJ2-6	CASTGTVSGANVLTF	TGTGCCAGCACCGGGACAGTTTCTGGGGCCAACGTCCTGACTTTC
TRBD2	TRBV7-6	-	TRBJ2-1	CASSLEGLAGEGEQFF	TGTGCCAGCAGCTTAGAGGGACTAGCGGGAGAGGGAGAGCAGTTCTTC
-	TRBV18	-	TRBJ2-5	CASSPSWLGFGGNQETQYF	TGTGCCAGCTCACCGTCCTGGTTAGGTTTTGGCGGGAACCAAGAGACCCAGTACTTC
-	TRBV7-9	-	TRBJ1-2	CASSFSYGYTF	TGTGCCAGCAGCTTCAGCTATGGCTACACCTTC
TRBD1	TRBV24-1	-	TRBJ2-5	CATSDSPGQGEETQYF	TGTGCCACCAGTGATTCTCCGGGACAGGGGGAAGAGACCCAGTACTTC
TRBD1	TRBV2	-	TRBJ1-5	CASSGGQGVNQPQHF	TGTGCCAGCAGTGGCGGACAGGGCGTCAATCAGCCCCAGCATTTT
TRBD1	TRBV9	once	TRBJ1-4	CASSVETGANEKLFF	TGTGCCAGCAGCGTAGAGACAGGGGCTAATGAAAAACTGTTTTTT
-	TRBV28	-	TRBJ2-3	CASSFSPQADTQYF	TGTGCCAGCAGTTTCTCCCCCCAGGCAGATACGCAGTATTTT
TRBD2	TRBV7-2	-	TRBJ2-5	CASSLGSGGGFFQETQYF	TGTGCCAGCAGCTTAGGGTCCGGGGGGGGATTCTTTCAAGAGACCCAGTACTTC
TRBD2	TRBV10-3	once	TRBJ2-3	CAISGREPTDTQYF	TGTGCCATCAGTGGGCGGGAGCCCACAGATACGCAGTATTTT
TRBD1	TRBV4-2	-	TRBJ1-4	CASSQDYLGQGSGKLFF	TGTGCCAGCAGCCAAGATTATTTGGGACAGGGCTCAGGAAAACTGTTTTTT
TRBD1	TRBV6-5	-	TRBJ2-3	CASRTGVRTDTQYF	TGTGCCAGCAGAACAGGGGTACGCACAGATACGCAGTATTTT